A single T cell receptor (beta chain) is shown here with its context. Its target is unknown. This record belongs to a study of blood T cells in healthy people across ages. Findings and limits, study-wide: Because donor CMV status was unknown, expanded clonotype changes were possibly confounded.

The authors ran a second PCR of 7 to 11 cycles using a sample-barcoded 5' primer and a J-beta primer mix. Each CDR3 protein is one row after TCRdb ran MiXCR on the 5' RACE reads. The sample has 1 million or so distinct CDR3 sequences; roughly 45% are singletons. The ends lost 0 bases at V and 4 bases at J; junction bases unmatched: 6. The V gene's germline CDR1 is MGHRA and CDR2 YSYEKL. The CDR3 consists of 15 residues. Sample: blood. This TCR came from a woman aged 60-70 years in good health. This chain uses TRBV4-1 with TRBJ2-7; TRBD2 matches at 7 bases. CDR3 sequence (DNA): TGCGCCAGCAGCCAAGACCGAGCGGGGCTTTACGAGCAGTACTTC. Protein product: CASSQDRAGLYEQYF.